This is a list of T cell receptor beta chains from one sample in a study of control samples from healthy donors and cancer patients. Here immunoSEQ multiplex PCR was the method, and the copy in TCRdb shows in-frame clones only, minus some. The profile shows roughly 74,000 clones, around 94% of them singletons. Material for sequencing was blood. All receptors come from a woman under 30 in good health. The CDR3 runs from the conserved cysteine through the conserved F or W. A D gene is named only where the DNA matches it firmly. Expanded clones get a size class; other rows say once, few or many, or leave the size out.

.,TRBV28,TRBJ2-1,.,TGTGCCAGCAGTTTGGGGGCGCGGGGTAACTACAATGAGCAGTTCTTC,CASSLGARGNYNEQFF
.,TRBV2,TRBJ1-3,few,TGTGCCAGCGGTAGGGGGTCTGGAAACACCATATATTTT,CASGRGSGNTIYF
.,TRBV24-1,TRBJ2-2,.,TGTGCCACCAGCGGAGCAGGGCTGCCCCCCAAGACCGGGGAGCTGTTTTTT,CATSGAGLPPKTGELFF
TRBD1,TRBV29-1,TRBJ2-1,.,TGCAGCGTTCTCAGCGACAGGGTAGACTACAATGAGCAGTTCTTC,CSVLSDRVDYNEQFF
TRBD1,TRBV6-5,TRBJ2-1,.,TGTGCCAGCAGTTCCCTGCCGACAGGGTACAATGAGCAGTTCTTC,CASSSLPTGYNEQFF
TRBD1,TRBV29-1,TRBJ1-4,.,TGCAGCGTTGCCGGGACAGGGTCGTCAACTAATGAAAAACTGTTTTTT,CSVAGTGSSTNEKLFF
TRBD2,TRBV3-1/TRBV3-2,TRBJ2-7,.,TGTGCCAGCAGCCAAGGCGGCCTAGCGGGAGTTGTGTACTTC,CASSQGGLAGVVYF
TRBD2,TRBV5-4,TRBJ2-1,.,TGTGCCAGCAGCTCTCCGGGACTAGCCAATGAGCAGTTCTTC,CASSSPGLANEQFF
.,TRBV7-6,TRBJ2-1,.,TGTGCCAGCAGCGACGGTCACCAAAGGGGTGAGCAGTTCTTC,CASSDGHQRGEQFF
.,TRBV19,TRBJ1-1,once,TGTGCCAGTACCGAGGGGTCGGGCACTGAAGCTTTCTTT,CASTEGSGTEAFF
.,TRBV20-1,TRBJ1-5,.,TGCAGTGCTAGTAAGACGGCTGATAGCAATCAGCCCCAGCATTTT,CSASKTADSNQPQHF
.,TRBV9,TRBJ1-1,.,TGTGCCAGCAGCTCCCCCTTGAACACTGAAGCTTTCTTT,CASSSPLNTEAFF
TRBD1,TRBV7-9,TRBJ1-4,.,TGTGCCAGCAGCTCGCCCTCGTCAGGGGGAGGAAAACTGTTTTTT,CASSSPSSGGGKLFF
.,TRBV6-4,TRBJ2-5,.,TGTGCCAGCAGTGACCCCCCGGGGGTCCCAGCGGTGAACCAAGAGACCCAGTACTTC,CASSDPPGVPAVNQETQYF
.,TRBV7-3,TRBJ2-1,.,TGTGCCAGCAGCTTAACGTGGGGGGTCGAGCAGTTCTTC,CASSLTWGVEQFF
.,TRBV15,TRBJ2-5,.,TGTGCCACCAGCAGAGATGGCCAGGGAGGCGAGACCCAGTACTTC,CATSRDGQGGETQYF
TRBD1,TRBV5-1,TRBJ2-3,.,TGCGCCAGCAGCATCGGGACAGGGGGCGCAGATACGCAGTATTTT,CASSIGTGGADTQYF
.,TRBV9,TRBJ2-1,.,TGTGCCAGCAGCTCCGGACAGTCTTCCTACAATGAGCAGTTCTTC,CASSSGQSSYNEQFF
.,TRBV5-1,TRBJ1-1,.,TGCGCCAGCAGCTTGGAGGGTATCACTGAAGCTTTCTTT,CASSLEGITEAFF
TRBD2,TRBV5-6,TRBJ2-3,.,TGTGCCAGCAGCCCCGGGACTAGCGTAGATACGCAGTATTTT,CASSPGTSVDTQYF
TRBD1,TRBV5-1,TRBJ2-7,.,TGCGCCAGCAGCCCCCCGGGACAGGGCTACGAGCAGTACTTC,CASSPPGQGYEQYF
.,TRBV6-4,TRBJ1-1,.,TGTGCCAGCAGTCCCGGATCCTCAGGAGGGACTGAAGCTTTCTTT,CASSPGSSGGTEAFF
TRBD1,TRBV28,TRBJ1-1,once,TGTGCCAGCAGTAAAACTCAAGGGACAGGGAAGGACACTGAAGCTTTCTTT,CASSKTQGTGKDTEAFF
TRBD2,TRBV5-4,TRBJ2-5,.,TGTGCCAGCAGCGGGACTAGCGCGAGGGGTCAACAAGAGACCCAGTACTTC,CASSGTSARGQQETQYF
.,TRBV19,TRBJ1-2,.,TGTGCCAGTAGTTCAGGGACGAGAGGCTACACCTTC,CASSSGTRGYTF